This TCR beta chain was captured in a study of blood T cells in healthy people across ages. General study results and limits: Estimates of total diversity, which came from one million sequenced T cells, were considered to be underestimates. Across the age range, TCR beta diversity per million T cells fell in a roughly linear way.

With a J-beta primer mix and a sample-barcoded 5' primer, a second PCR ran roughly 6 to 12 cycles. A single record per CDR3 protein comes from TCRdb applying MiXCR to the 5' RACE reads. The sample comprises 1.6 million or so distinct CDR3 sequences, roughly 32% of which are singletons, and over 9% rests with the top ten. V was trimmed by 1 base and J by 0 bases, leaving 8 bases between them. Germline CDR1 is MNHEY and CDR2 is SVGEGT. CDR3 length equals 15 residues. Notes on this clonotype: Its antigen remains unknown. A read error may be the cause here, since a much bigger clone is one base away.

The rearrangement uses TRBV6-2 or TRBV6-3 and TRBJ2-3; unclear D gene. This receptor was obtained from a woman in her 30s in good health. Sequencing used blood. The CDR3 region has the DNA TGTGCCAGCAGTTACTGCTTGGCTAGCACAGATACGCAGTATTTT. This codes for CASSYCLASTDTQYF.